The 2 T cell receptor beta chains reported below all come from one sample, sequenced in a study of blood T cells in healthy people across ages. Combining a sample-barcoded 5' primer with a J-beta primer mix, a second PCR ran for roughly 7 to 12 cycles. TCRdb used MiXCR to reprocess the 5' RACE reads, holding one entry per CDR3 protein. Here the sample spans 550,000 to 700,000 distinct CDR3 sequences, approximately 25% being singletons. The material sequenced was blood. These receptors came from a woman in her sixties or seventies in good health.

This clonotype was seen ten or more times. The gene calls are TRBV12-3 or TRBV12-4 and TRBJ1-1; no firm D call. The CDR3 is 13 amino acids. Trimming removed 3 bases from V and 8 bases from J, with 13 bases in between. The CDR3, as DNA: TGTGCCAGCAGTTTGGCTAGTGGGCAGGAAGCTTTCTTT. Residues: CASSLASGQEAFF.

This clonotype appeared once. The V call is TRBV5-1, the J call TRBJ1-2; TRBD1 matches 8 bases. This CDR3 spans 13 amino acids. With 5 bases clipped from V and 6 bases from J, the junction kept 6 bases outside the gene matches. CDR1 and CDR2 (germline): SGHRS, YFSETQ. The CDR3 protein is CASREQGENGYTF. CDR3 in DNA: TGCGCCAGCAGAGAACAGGGGGAGAATGGCTACACCTTC.